This is a list of T cell receptor beta chains from one sample in a study of cytomegalovirus exposure and HLA in healthy donors. Sequenced by immunoSEQ multiplex PCR; TCRdb stores in-frame clones only, minus some. The table includes some 120,000 clones, about 83% detected once. The sequencing input was PBMCs. Receptors were obtained from a man aged 25-40 years in good health and CMV-seronegative. Both conserved end residues are part of each CDR3. Each record gives: J gene, D gene, V gene, clone size, CDR3 protein, CDR3 DNA. The D gene is left open where the match is weak. Expanded clones get a size class; other rows say once, few or many, or leave the size out.

>TRBJ1-3|.|TRBV18|.
CASSPKADFSGNTIYF
TGTGCCAGCTCACCAAAGGCGGATTTCTCTGGAAACACCATATATTTT
>TRBJ1-3|TRBD1|TRBV6-6|few
CATEHGQGGSGNTIYF
TGTGCCACCGAGCACGGACAGGGGGGCTCTGGAAACACCATATATTTT
>TRBJ2-2|TRBD1|TRBV5-4|.
CASTPGQGRAGELFF
TGTGCCAGCACACCGGGACAGGGAAGGGCCGGGGAGCTGTTTTTT
>TRBJ2-2|.|TRBV7-2|few
CASSLVFSNAGELFF
TGTGCCAGCAGCTTAGTCTTTTCTAACGCCGGGGAGCTGTTTTTT
>TRBJ2-1|TRBD1|TRBV19|.
CASSGRDREGGWGSYNEQFF
TGTGCCAGTAGTGGCCGGGACAGGGAGGGGGGATGGGGCTCCTACAATGAGCAGTTCTTC
>TRBJ2-2|.|TRBV7-2|.
CASSLVGEVNTGELFF
TGTGCCAGCAGCTTAGTGGGGGAGGTGAACACCGGGGAGCTGTTTTTT
>TRBJ2-3|.|TRBV9|few
CASSEWTGGTDTQYF
TGTGCCAGCAGCGAGTGGACGGGGGGCACAGATACGCAGTATTTT
>TRBJ2-3|TRBD1|TRBV10-3|.
CAISEDRGVWTQYF
TGTGCCATCAGTGAGGACAGGGGGGTATGGACGCAGTATTTT
>TRBJ2-3|TRBD1|TRBV5-1|.
CASSLADRDTDTQYF
TGCGCCAGCAGCTTGGCGGACAGGGACACAGATACGCAGTATTTT
>TRBJ2-1|TRBD2|TRBV7-3|once
CASSPGLAVYNEQFF
TGTGCCAGCAGCCCGGGACTAGCGGTCTACAATGAGCAGTTCTTC
>TRBJ2-7|TRBD1|TRBV6-5|.
CASSSSRDRSFYEQYF
TGTGCCAGCAGTTCTTCTCGGGACAGGTCATTCTACGAGCAGTACTTC
>TRBJ2-2|TRBD2|TRBV2|.
CASNPRLAVGRWAGELFF
TGTGCCAGCAATCCGAGACTAGCGGTCGGAAGGTGGGCCGGGGAGCTGTTTTTT
>TRBJ2-3|TRBD2|TRBV7-9|.
CASSPPTSGGFHTDTQYF
TGTGCCAGCAGCCCCCCGACTAGCGGGGGATTTCACACAGATACGCAGTATTTT
>TRBJ2-7|TRBD1|TRBV10-3|.
CAIRDRSYEQYF
TGTGCCATCAGGGACAGGTCCTACGAGCAGTACTTC
>TRBJ2-7|TRBD2|TRBV30|.
CAWSIGTGGPDEQYF
TGTGCCTGGAGTATAGGAACGGGGGGGCCCGACGAGCAGTACTTC
>TRBJ1-1|.|TRBV9|once
CASSVTVLNTEAFF
TGTGCCAGCAGCGTGACAGTTCTGAACACTGAAGCTTTCTTT
>TRBJ2-1|.|TRBV5-4|.
CASSLGVASSYNEQFF
TGTGCCAGCAGCTTGGGTGTGGCCAGCTCCTACAATGAGCAGTTCTTC
>TRBJ2-5|.|TRBV5-1|.
CASSPAGQEASQYF
TGCGCCAGCAGCCCTGCGGGGCAGGAGGCTTCCCAGTACTTC
>TRBJ2-7|TRBD2|TRBV7-2|.
CASSLQRLAGAYEQYF
TGTGCCAGCAGCTTACAAAGACTAGCGGGGGCCTACGAGCAGTACTTC
>TRBJ1-5|.|TRBV12-2|.
CASRLALSGHSNQPQHF
TGTGCAAGTCGCTTAGCTCTATCAGGGCATAGCAATCAGCCCCAGCATTTT
>TRBJ1-2|TRBD1|TRBV13|.
CASSPRTGDGGYTF
TGTGCCAGCAGCCCACGGACAGGGGATGGGGGCTACACCTTC
>TRBJ2-7|.|TRBV5-6|.
CASSLLRAQDEQYF
TGTGCCAGCAGCTTGTTGAGGGCCCAAGACGAGCAGTACTTC
>TRBJ2-1|.|TRBV7-7|.
CASSSSGMDGEQFF
TGTGCCAGCAGCTCCTCCGGGATGGACGGTGAGCAGTTCTTC
>TRBJ2-1|TRBD1|TRBV7-2|.
CASSLGWTGVSLYNEQFF
TGTGCCAGCAGCTTAGGCTGGACAGGCGTCTCCCTTTACAATGAGCAGTTCTTC
>TRBJ1-2|.|TRBV5-1|once
CASSLVPSNYGYTF
TGCGCCAGCAGCTTGGTCCCCAGTAACTATGGCTACACCTTC
>TRBJ2-7|.|TRBV28|once
CASSLSRDTGLLEQYF
TGTGCCAGCAGTTTATCACGGGACACGGGTCTGCTCGAGCAGTACTTC
>TRBJ2-1|TRBD2|TRBV29-1|.
CSVRGGLHNEQFF
TGCAGCGTTCGGGGGGGACTGCACAATGAGCAGTTCTTC
>TRBJ2-7|TRBD1|TRBV5-5|.
CASSPAGTGAYEQYF
TGTGCCAGCAGCCCAGCCGGGACAGGGGCCTACGAGCAGTACTTC
>TRBJ2-3|.|TRBV2|.
CASSESRGPDTQYF
TGTGCCAGCAGTGAATCCAGGGGCCCAGATACGCAGTATTTT
>TRBJ1-1|.|TRBV7-9|.
CASSLGGGRRNTEAFF
TGTGCCAGCAGCTTAGGGGGGGGGAGAAGGAACACTGAAGCTTTCTTT
>TRBJ1-5|.|TRBV27|.
CASSLTGNQPQHF
TGTGCCAGCAGTTTAACAGGAAATCAGCCCCAGCATTTT
>TRBJ2-2|TRBD1|TRBV7-2|.
CASSLAQGAAGELFF
TGTGCCAGCAGCTTAGCCCAGGGGGCTGCCGGGGAGCTGTTTTTT
>TRBJ1-2|.|TRBV5-1|once
CASSLADGLYGYTF
TGCGCCAGCAGCTTGGCCGACGGACTCTATGGCTACACCTTC
>TRBJ2-7|TRBD2|TRBV5-4|.
CASSLGKRTSGRGEYF
TGTGCCAGCAGCTTGGGTAAACGGACTAGCGGGAGAGGAGAGTACTTC
>TRBJ1-3|.|TRBV5-1|once
CASSLTSSGNTIYF
TGCGCCAGCAGCTTGACAAGCTCTGGAAACACCATATATTTT
>TRBJ1-1|.|TRBV19|.
CASSTSRLMNTEAFF
TGTGCCAGTAGTACGAGCCGTCTAATGAACACTGAAGCTTTCTTT